This T cell receptor beta chain was sequenced during a study of shared clonotypes between healthy human individuals. Study outcomes and limitations: Relative to memory subsets, naive subsets generally showed larger estimated richness. Researchers sampled blood only, noting tissue repertoires likely differ.

Here immunoSEQ multiplex PCR was the method, and the copy in TCRdb shows in-frame clones only, minus some. The sample holds roughly 2.6 million clones, 85% to 95% seen once. A word on this clone: The antigen is unknown.

Trimming removed 5 bases at V and 2 bases at J, with 7 bases between. The CDR3 runs 12 residues. The germline V gene encodes CDR1 SGHTA and CDR2 FQGNSA. The specimen sequenced was naive CD4+ T cells sorted from blood. Subset given: CD45RA+ positively selected. This sequence joins TRBV7-2 and TRBJ2-7; no definite D call. This receptor was taken from a man aged 18 to 30 in good health. The DNA for the CDR3 is TGTGCCAGCAGCGGATTTCCCTACGAGCAGTACTTC. Its translation: CASSGFPYEQYF.